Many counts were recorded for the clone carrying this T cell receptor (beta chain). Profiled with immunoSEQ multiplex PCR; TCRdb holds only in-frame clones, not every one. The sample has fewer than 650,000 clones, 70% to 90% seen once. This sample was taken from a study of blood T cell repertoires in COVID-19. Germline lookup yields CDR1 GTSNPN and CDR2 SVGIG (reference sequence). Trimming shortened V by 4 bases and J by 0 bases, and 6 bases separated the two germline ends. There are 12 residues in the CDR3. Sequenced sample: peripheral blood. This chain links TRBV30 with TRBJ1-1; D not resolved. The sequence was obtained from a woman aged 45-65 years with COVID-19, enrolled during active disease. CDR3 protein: CAWKRLNTEAFF. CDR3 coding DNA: TGTGCCTGGAAACGGTTGAACACTGAAGCTTTCTTT.